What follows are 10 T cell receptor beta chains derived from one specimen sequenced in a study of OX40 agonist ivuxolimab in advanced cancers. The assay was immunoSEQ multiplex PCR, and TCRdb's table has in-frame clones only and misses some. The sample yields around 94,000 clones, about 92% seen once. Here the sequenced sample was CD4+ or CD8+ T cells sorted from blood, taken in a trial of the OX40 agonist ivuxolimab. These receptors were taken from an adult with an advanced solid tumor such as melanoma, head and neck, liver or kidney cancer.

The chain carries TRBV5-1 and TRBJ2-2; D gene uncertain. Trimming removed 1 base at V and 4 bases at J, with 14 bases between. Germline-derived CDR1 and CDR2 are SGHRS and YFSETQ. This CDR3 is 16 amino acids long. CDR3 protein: CASSLHGSVPTGELFF. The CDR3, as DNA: TGCGCCAGCAGCTTGCACGGGTCAGTGCCCACCGGGGAGCTGTTTTTT.

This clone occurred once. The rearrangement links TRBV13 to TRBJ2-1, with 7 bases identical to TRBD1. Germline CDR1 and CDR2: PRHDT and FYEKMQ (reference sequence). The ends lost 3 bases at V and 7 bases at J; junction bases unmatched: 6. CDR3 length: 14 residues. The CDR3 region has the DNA TGTGCCAGCAGCTTTCCGGGACAGCGAAATGAGCAGTTCTTC. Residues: CASSFPGQRNEQFF.

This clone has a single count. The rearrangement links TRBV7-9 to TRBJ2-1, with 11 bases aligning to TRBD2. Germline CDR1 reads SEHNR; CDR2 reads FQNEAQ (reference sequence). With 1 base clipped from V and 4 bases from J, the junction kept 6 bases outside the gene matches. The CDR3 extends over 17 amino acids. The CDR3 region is CASSLELAGAGYNEQFF. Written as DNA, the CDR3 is TGTGCCAGCAGCTTAGAACTAGCGGGAGCTGGTTACAATGAGCAGTTCTTC.

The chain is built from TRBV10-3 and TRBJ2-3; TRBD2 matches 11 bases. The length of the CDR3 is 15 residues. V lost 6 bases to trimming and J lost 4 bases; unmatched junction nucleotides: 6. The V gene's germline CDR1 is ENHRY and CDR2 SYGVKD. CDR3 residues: CAISLSGGAADTQYF. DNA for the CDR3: TGTGCCATCAGCCTTAGCGGGGGGGCCGCAGATACGCAGTATTTT.

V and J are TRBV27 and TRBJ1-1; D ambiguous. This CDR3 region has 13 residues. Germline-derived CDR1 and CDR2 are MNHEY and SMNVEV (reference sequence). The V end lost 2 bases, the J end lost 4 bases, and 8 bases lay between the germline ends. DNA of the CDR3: TGTGCCAGCAGTTTAACGGCTCTCACTGAAGCTTTCTTT. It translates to CASSLTALTEAFF.

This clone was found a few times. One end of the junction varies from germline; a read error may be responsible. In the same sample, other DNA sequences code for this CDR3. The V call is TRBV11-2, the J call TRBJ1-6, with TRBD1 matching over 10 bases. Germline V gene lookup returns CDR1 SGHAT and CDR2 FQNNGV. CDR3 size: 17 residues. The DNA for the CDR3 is TGCGCCAGCAGCCAAGTTAGCGGGACAGGGGCGAATTCACCCCTCCACTTT. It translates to CASSQVSGTGANSPLHF.

The chain's CDR3 is CASSLVAQETQYF. The CDR3, as DNA: TGTGCCAGCAGCTTAGTTGCCCAAGAGACCCAGTACTTC. The chain couples TRBV13 to TRBJ2-5; D gene unclear. Trimming pared 1 base from V and 1 base from J, leaving 4 bases between. Germline assignment: CDR1 PRHDT and CDR2 FYEKMQ (reference sequence). CDR3 length: 13 amino acids.

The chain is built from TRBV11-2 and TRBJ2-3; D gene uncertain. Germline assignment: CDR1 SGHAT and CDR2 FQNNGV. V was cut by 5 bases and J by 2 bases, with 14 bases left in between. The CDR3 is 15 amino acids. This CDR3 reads CASSKETFFTDTQYF. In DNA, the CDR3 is TGTGCCAGCAGCAAAGAGACATTCTTCACAGATACGCAGTATTTT.

In nucleotides, the CDR3 is TGTGCCAGCAGCAAGGGGCGTAGGCCCTACTCCTACGAGCAGTACTTC. This gives the protein CASSKGRRPYSYEQYF. The rearrangement uses TRBV14 and TRBJ2-7, with D possibly matching TRBD1 (5 bases). Germline lookup yields CDR1 SGHDN and CDR2 FVKESK. The CDR3 loop spans 16 amino acids. The V and J ends lost 5 bases and 0 bases respectively, with 17 bases between them.

The chain's CDR3 is CASSRERDRVSPLHF. CDR3 bases: TGCGCCAGCAGTCGAGAAAGGGACAGGGTGTCACCCCTCCACTTT. The gene calls are TRBV4-3 and TRBJ1-6; 9 nucleotides line up with TRBD1. The CDR3 consists of 15 residues. Germline values: CDR1 LGHNA, CDR2 YSLEER. V shed 6 bases, J shed 10 bases, and the junction held 10 bases outside the gene matches.